A single sample is the source of the 17 T cell receptor beta chains below, sequenced in a study of T cells in Graves' hyperthyroidism and ophthalmopathy (dated by TCRdb to 2018 to 2020). The library was generated by multiplex PCR. The sequencing machine was an Illumina HiSeq 2000. Amplification of TCR beta CDR3 regions was carried out from RNA transcripts. A first-round RT-PCR of the TCR CDR3 used the HTBI primer set with the Qiagen OneStep RT-PCR kit. Starting from the raw public reads, TCRdb applied fastp trimming at Q25, assembled clones with MiXCR and retained in-frame beta chains. Each record represents a unique CDR3 protein, reported with the most common genes and DNA among its rows. This sample is represented by 650,000 to 850,000 distinct CDR3 sequences; approximately 19% of them were singletons. The top ten clonotypes cover around 15% of the sample. Material: blood. All receptors derive from a woman aged 45-65 years with Graves' hyperthyroidism that later progressed to Graves' ophthalmopathy.

This clonotype was seen many times. The genes are TRBV12-3 or TRBV12-4 and TRBJ1-1; D possibly corresponds to TRBD1 (5 bases). V was shortened by 5 bases and J by 4 bases, with 14 bases between the two germline ends. CDR3 length equals 14 residues. The CDR3 coding sequence is TGTGCCAGCAGTCCCTCGATTGGGGCCACTGAAGCTTTCTTT. This codes for CASSPSIGATEAFF.

The gene calls are TRBV3-1 and TRBJ1-4; D remains ambiguous. From germline, CDR1 is LGHDT and CDR2 YNNKEL (reference sequence). Deletions cut 2 bases from V and 8 bases from J, with 9 bases between. CDR3 length equals 13 residues. CDR3 sequence (DNA): TGTGCCAGCAGCCAACCGGACGGGGAAAAACTGTTTTTT. It is translated as CASSQPDGEKLFF.

The table lists this clonotype with many counts. J is TRBJ1-1 and V is TRBV30; D is perhaps TRBD1 (5 bases). Germline CDR1 is GTSNPN and CDR2 is SVGIG (reference sequence). The CDR3 has 14 residues. V dropped 3 bases and J dropped 4 bases, with 15 bases sitting between them. The CDR3 protein is CAWRSGVGVTEAFF. Written as DNA, the CDR3 is TGTGCCTGGAGATCGGGAGTAGGGGTCACTGAAGCTTTCTTT.

This chain links TRBV9 with TRBJ2-7, with D perhaps TRBD2 (5 bases). This CDR3 comprises 15 residues. Looked up from germline, CDR1 is SGDLS and CDR2 is YYNGEE. Trimming took off 0 bases at V and 7 bases at J, with 17 bases between the two ends. This CDR3 is CASSVGGGSSGEQYF. The DNA for the CDR3 is TGTGCCAGCAGCGTAGGCGGTGGATCCTCGGGGGAGCAGTACTTC.

This clonotype was observed at least ten times. CDR3 region: CASSERRGFKETQYF. The CDR3 DNA is TGTGCCAGCAGCGAGAGGAGGGGGTTTAAGGAGACCCAGTACTTC. The V and J genes are TRBV9 and TRBJ2-5, with D perhaps TRBD1 or TRBD2 (6 bases each). Trimming left V 3 bases short and J 5 bases short, with 17 bases between. In germline, CDR1 is SGDLS, CDR2 YYNGEE. The CDR3 loop spans 15 amino acids.

The V and J genes are TRBV15 and TRBJ1-3; D gene uncertain. The germline V gene has CDR1 LNHNV and CDR2 YYDKDF (reference sequence). The CDR3 sequence is 17 residues long. V was clipped by 0 bases and J by 0 bases, with 12 bases between them. The CDR3 DNA reads TGTGCCACCAGCAGAGACGGTCCGTTGGGCTCTGGAAACACCATATATTTT. Translating it yields CATSRDGPLGSGNTIYF.

This clonotype came up a few times. V is TRBV7-9 and J is TRBJ1-6; D not resolved. Trimming pared 1 base from V and 11 bases from J, leaving 6 bases between. Germline V gene sequence: CDR1 SEHNR, CDR2 FQNEAQ (reference sequence). The CDR3 runs to 12 residues. The CDR3 region is CASSLGIPPLHF. As DNA, the CDR3 is TGTGCCAGCAGCTTAGGCATTCCACCCCTCCACTTT. The full variable domain, completed using reference TRBV7-9 and TRBJ1-6, is DTGVSQNPRHKITKRGQNVTFRCDPISEHNRLYWYRQTLGQGPEFLTYFQNEAQLEKSRLLSDRFSAERPKGSFSTLEIQRTEQGDSAMYLCASSLGIPPLHFGNGTRLTVT.

The table lists this clonotype with many counts. J is TRBJ2-1 and V is TRBV7-2, with 11 bases identical to TRBD2. The CDR3 runs 15 residues. The trim removed 0 bases at V and 6 bases at J, leaving 1 base unmatched. Germline CDR1 SGHTA, CDR2 FQGNSA. The CDR3 nucleotides are TGTGCCAGCAGCTTAGCACTAGCGGGGGTCAATGAGCAGTTCTTC. This sequence encodes CASSLALAGVNEQFF.

This clonotype was counted only a few times. The chain links TRBV2 to TRBJ2-2; 10 bases line up with TRBD1. This CDR3 is built from 14 residues. Trimming took 7 bases from V and 7 from J; bases not matched to a gene: 6. Germline V gene sequence: CDR1 SNHLY, CDR2 FYNNEI. The CDR3 bases are TGTGCCAGCAACGACAGGGGGCCGGTCGGGGAGCTGTTTTTT. Residues: CASNDRGPVGELFF.

This clonotype was found many times. This CDR3 is CSAVVSRGGTYGYTF. The CDR3 DNA reads TGCAGTGCTGTGGTATCGCGCGGAGGTACCTATGGCTACACCTTC. The chain links TRBV20-1 to TRBJ1-2; D call uncertain. Per germline, CDR1 DFQATT and CDR2 SNEGSKA (reference sequence). The CDR3 is 15 amino acids. Trimming cost V 5 bases and J 4 bases, with 20 bases left between them.

The V gene is TRBV19, the J gene TRBJ1-1, with D maybe TRBD1 (6 bases). Germline values: CDR1 LNHDA, CDR2 SQIVND (reference sequence). Trimming cost V 6 bases and J 6 bases, with 14 bases left between them. CDR3 length equals 13 residues. The CDR3 nucleotides are TGTGCCAGTAGGCCAGGGGTGGTTTCTGAAGCTTTCTTT. This encodes CASRPGVVSEAFF.

This clonotype was detected many times. The rearrangement links TRBV6-1 to TRBJ1-6, with 8 bases fitting TRBD1. Trimming cost V 4 bases and J 8 bases; bases outside gene matches: 10. Germline CDR1 reads MNHNS; CDR2 reads SASEGT. The CDR3 is made up of 16 amino acids. The CDR3 loop reads CASSGRTGQIDSPLHF. CDR3 in DNA: TGTGCCAGCAGTGGACGGACAGGGCAGATCGATTCACCCCTCCACTTT.

This clonotype was observed many times. The chain is built from TRBV27 and TRBJ1-5, with a tentative D call TRBD1 (6 bases). The CDR3 totals 17 residues. The V gene's germline CDR1 is MNHEY and CDR2 SMNVEV (reference sequence). V shed 3 bases and J shed 1 base, with 16 bases lying between them. CDR3 nucleotide sequence: TGTGCCAGCAGTTTGTTGAGCGGGACAAGGAGCAATCAGCCCCAGCATTTT. Protein: CASSLLSGTRSNQPQHF.

This clonotype was seen at least ten times. The rearrangement joins TRBV5-1 to TRBJ1-5, with D maybe TRBD1 (5 bases). From germline, CDR1 is SGHRS and CDR2 YFSETQ. CDR3 length equals 14 residues. Trimming shortened V by 0 bases and J by 6 bases, and 10 bases separated the two germline ends. The CDR3 DNA sequence: TGCGCCAGCAGCTTGGAAGGGGTGTCTCAGCCCCAGCATTTT. Protein sequence: CASSLEGVSQPQHF.

This clonotype was seen a few times. The chain joins TRBV9 to TRBJ1-2; 8 bases agree with TRBD1. This CDR3 region has 16 residues. Per the germline V gene, CDR1 is SGDLS and CDR2 is YYNGEE. Unmatched junction bases numbered 10, after V lost 1 base and J lost 5 bases. This CDR3 reads CASSVLDRGSGYGYTF. For the CDR3, the DNA is TGTGCCAGCAGCGTACTCGACAGGGGATCTGGGTATGGCTACACCTTC.

This clonotype was seen a handful of times. The gene calls are TRBV4-1 and TRBJ1-2; D perhaps matches TRBD1 (5 bases). V lost 0 bases and J lost 6, with 11 bases in between. There are 14 residues in the CDR3. Germline CDR1 MGHRA, CDR2 YSYEKL. The CDR3 region is CASSQEGAVDGYTF. CDR3 coding DNA: TGCGCCAGCAGCCAAGAAGGGGCTGTGGATGGCTACACCTTC.

The sample holds a few counts of this clonotype. The chain carries TRBV12-3 or TRBV12-4 and TRBJ2-3, with D maybe TRBD2 (7 bases). Trimming stripped 4 bases from V and 4 bases from J, with 15 bases between. This CDR3 is built from 15 residues. CDR3 amino acids: CASSWPGGPPDTQYF. CDR3 sequence (DNA): TGTGCCAGCAGTTGGCCGGGGGGCCCCCCAGATACGCAGTATTTT.